Each of the 3 T cell receptor beta chains below was sequenced from the same sample in a study of response to subunit inactivated influenza vaccine. From the RT-PCR reads, TCRdb called clonotypes with MiXCR, one entry per CDR3 protein. The profile shows some 550,000 distinct CDR3 sequences, approximately 24% of them singletons. The same data also went into a second study, on T cells expressing NK-cell markers. This second report adds: The cDNA for TCR beta came from 5'RACE template switching with UMIs.

The sample in question was CD4+ T cells sorted from PBMCs, obtained 11 to 12 days after vaccination. The origin of the receptors is a man aged 50 to 60 who received an inactivated influenza vaccine.

In this sample, this clonotype turned up a few times. This sequence joins TRBV10-3 and TRBJ2-7, with D perhaps TRBD1 (6 bases). V lost 6 bases, J lost 4 bases, and 19 bases lay in between. Germline V lookup: CDR1 ENHRY, CDR2 SYGVKD. The CDR3 totals 15 residues. CDR3 protein: CAIRKQGSGRYEQYF. For the CDR3, the DNA is TGTGCCATCAGAAAACAGGGTTCCGGCCGATACGAGCAGTACTTC.

The sample holds a few counts of this clonotype. This chain links TRBV11-2 with TRBJ2-5, with 7 bases fitting TRBD2. The CDR3 loop spans 15 amino acids. The germline gives CDR1 SGHAT, CDR2 FQNNGV. V lost 3 bases and J lost 9; bases outside the gene matches: 13. The CDR3 sequence is CASSFTAGSPVAQYF. The CDR3 DNA sequence: TGTGCCAGCAGCTTCACAGCGGGGTCCCCAGTGGCCCAGTACTTC. Variable domain in full (rest from reference TRBV11-2 and TRBJ2-5): EAGVAQSPRYKIIEKRQSVAFWCNPISGHATLYWYQQILGQGPKLLIQFQNNGVVDDSQLPKDRFSAERLKGVDSTLKIQPAKLEDSAVYLCASSFTAGSPVAQYFGPGTRLLVL.

V and J are TRBV3-1 and TRBJ1-4; TRBD1 might be the D (6 bases). Deletions cut 2 bases from V and 7 bases from J, with 11 bases between. The CDR3 is 14 amino acids. Germline-derived CDR1 and CDR2 are LGHDT and YNNKEL (reference sequence). The CDR3 bases are TGTGCCAGCAGCCAACAGGGGCTAAGTGAAAAACTGTTTTTT. Translation: CASSQQGLSEKLFF.